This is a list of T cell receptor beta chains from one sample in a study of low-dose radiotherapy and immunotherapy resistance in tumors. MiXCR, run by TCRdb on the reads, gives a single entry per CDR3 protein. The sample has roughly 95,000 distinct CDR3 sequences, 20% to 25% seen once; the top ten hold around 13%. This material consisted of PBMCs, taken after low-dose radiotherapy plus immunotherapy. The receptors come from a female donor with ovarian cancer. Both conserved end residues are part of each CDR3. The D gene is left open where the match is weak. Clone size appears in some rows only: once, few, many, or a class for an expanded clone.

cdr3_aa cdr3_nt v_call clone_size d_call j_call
CASSPSRGGRASDTQYF TGTGCCAGCAGCCCGAGTAGAGGTGGGAGGGCTTCAGATACGCAGTATTTT TRBV7-2 . TRBD2 TRBJ2-3
CATSDAVGGAAYNEQFF TGTGCCACCAGTGATGCCGTAGGGGGGGCCGCCTACAATGAGCAGTTCTTC TRBV24-1 . . TRBJ2-1
CASSRGASTDTQYF TGTGCCAGCAGCAGGGGGGCAAGCACAGATACGCAGTATTTT TRBV6-2/TRBV6-3 many . TRBJ2-3
CASSYSGRGNTGELFF TGTGCCAGCAGTTACTCGGGCAGGGGGAACACCGGGGAGCTGTTTTTT TRBV6-2/TRBV6-3 many . TRBJ2-2
CASSEAGTSGSGELFF TGTGCCAGCAGTGAAGCGGGGACTAGCGGGTCCGGGGAGCTGTTTTTT TRBV2 many TRBD2 TRBJ2-2
CASSVSGGSYEQYF TGTGCCAGCAGTGTGTCCGGGGGCTCCTACGAGCAGTACTTC TRBV28 many . TRBJ2-7
CSARDPGGLNTEAFF TGCAGTGCTAGAGATCCCGGCGGCCTGAACACTGAAGCTTTCTTT TRBV20-1 . . TRBJ1-1
CSAPLGGRMDQPQHF TGCAGTGCACCGCTCGGGGGGCGAATGGATCAGCCCCAGCATTTT TRBV20-1 many . TRBJ1-5
CASSGGLGHNEQFF TGTGCCAGCAGCGGGGGACTAGGGCACAATGAGCAGTTCTTC TRBV5-6 many TRBD2 TRBJ2-1
CAISRTSGMNHNEQFF TGTGCCATCAGTCGGACTAGCGGGATGAATCACAATGAGCAGTTCTTC TRBV10-3 many TRBD2 TRBJ2-1
CASTEQQYNSPLHF TGTGCCAGCACCGAGCAACAATATAATTCACCCCTCCACTTT TRBV2 many . TRBJ1-6
CASSLLTSGANVLTF TGTGCCAGCAGTTTACTTACCTCTGGGGCCAACGTCCTGACTTTC TRBV12-3/TRBV12-4 many . TRBJ2-6
CSARRRDRDPLNSPLHF TGCAGTGCTAGAAGGCGGGACCGGGACCCACTTAATTCACCCCTCCACTTT TRBV20-1 once . TRBJ1-6
CASSHVNAQETQYF TGTGCCAGCAGCCACGTCAATGCTCAGGAGACCCAGTACTTC TRBV4-2 many . TRBJ2-5
CASSPGDRGYTF TGCGCCAGCAGCCCTGGGGACAGGGGCTACACCTTC TRBV4-1 many TRBD1 TRBJ1-2
CASSQEDRLGEQYF TGCGCCAGCAGCCAAGAAGACAGGCTCGGCGAGCAGTACTTC TRBV4-1 once . TRBJ2-7
CASSQGQSSGANVLTF TGCGCCAGCAGCCAGGGACAGAGCTCTGGGGCCAACGTCCTGACTTTC TRBV5-1 . TRBD1 TRBJ2-6
CASSGTFYEQYF TGCGCCAGCAGCGGGACTTTTTACGAGCAGTACTTC TRBV19 many TRBD2 TRBJ2-7
CASSLLAGYTDTQYF TGTGCCAGCAGCCTATTAGCGGGGTACACAGATACGCAGTATTTT TRBV7-9 . TRBD2 TRBJ2-3
CSAVFGEEYEQYF TGCAGTGCCGTCTTTGGCGAGGAGTACGAGCAGTACTTC TRBV20-1 many . TRBJ2-7
CASSPGTAVQNTGELFF TGTGCCAGCAGTCCCGGGACAGCTGTCCAAAACACCGGGGAGCTGTTTTTT TRBV28 . TRBD1 TRBJ2-2
CASSYRGGGTEAFF TGTGCCAGCAGCTACAGGGGGGGAGGCACTGAAGCTTTCTTT TRBV27 many TRBD1 TRBJ1-1
CAISESSGRETQYF TGTGCCATCAGTGAGTCATCCGGGAGGGAGACCCAGTACTTC TRBV10-3 many TRBD2 TRBJ2-5
CASSSTSGRALNTQYF TGTGCCAGCAGCTCTACTAGCGGGAGGGCCCTGAATACGCAGTATTTT TRBV7-8 few TRBD2 TRBJ2-3
CASSLSTPGTGPGATNEKLFF TGTGCCAGCAGTTTATCGACTCCAGGGACAGGCCCTGGTGCGACTAATGAAAAACTGTTTTTT TRBV27 . TRBD1 TRBJ1-4
CASSLQGTANEKLFF TGTGCCAGCAGCTTGCAAGGGACAGCTAATGAAAAACTGTTTTTT TRBV5-5 . TRBD1 TRBJ1-4
CASSYGASGAYNEQFF TGTGCCAGCAGTTACGGGGCTAGCGGGGCCTACAATGAGCAGTTCTTC TRBV6-6 few TRBD2 TRBJ2-1
CSVVAGTNYGYTF TGCAGCGTTGTGGCCGGGACGAACTATGGCTACACCTTC TRBV29-1 many . TRBJ1-2
CASSLPLADSYNEQFF TGTGCCAGCAGCTTGCCTCTAGCGGACTCCTACAATGAGCAGTTCTTC TRBV5-5 many TRBD2 TRBJ2-1
CASSLGTALQETQYF TGCGCCAGCAGCTTGGGGACGGCCTTACAAGAGACCCAGTACTTC TRBV5-1 . . TRBJ2-5
CAWSVSRLGELFF TGTGCCTGGAGTGTCTCTCGGCTCGGGGAGCTGTTTTTT TRBV30 many . TRBJ2-2
CASMYSGAYNEQFF TGTGCCAGCATGTACTCAGGCGCCTACAATGAGCAGTTCTTC TRBV12-3/TRBV12-4 many . TRBJ2-1
CSVVTGTTYEQYF TGCAGCGTTGTGACAGGGACGACCTACGAGCAGTACTTC TRBV29-1 . TRBD1 TRBJ2-7
CASSQDGASGVVETQYF TGCGCCAGCAGCCAAGACGGGGCTAGCGGGGTGGTAGAGACCCAGTACTTC TRBV4-1 many TRBD2 TRBJ2-5
CAISGGETQYF TGTGCCATCAGTGGGGGTGAGACCCAGTACTTC TRBV10-3 many . TRBJ2-5
CSVAKLLSYNEQFF TGCAGCGTTGCGAAGTTACTCTCCTACAATGAGCAGTTCTTC TRBV29-1 many . TRBJ2-1
CASSNSGATNEKLFF TGTGCCAGTAGTAATAGTGGTGCAACTAATGAAAAACTGTTTTTT TRBV19 many . TRBJ1-4
CSARDRGWGQETQYF TGCAGTGCTAGAGACAGGGGTTGGGGACAAGAGACCCAGTACTTC TRBV20-1 . . TRBJ2-5
CSARVPAGRQETQYF TGCAGTGCTAGAGTCCCGGCAGGGAGGCAAGAGACCCAGTACTTC TRBV20-1 many . TRBJ2-5
CASSQGDRVPAFF TGTGCCAGCAGCCAAGGGGACAGGGTGCCGGCTTTCTTT TRBV14 many TRBD1 TRBJ1-1
CASRSFLDGGAVKETQYF TGCGCCAGCCGTAGTTTCCTAGATGGGGGCGCTGTTAAAGAGACCCAGTACTTC TRBV5-1 many . TRBJ2-5
CASSMTDTQYF TGTGCCAGCAGTATGACAGATACGCAGTATTTT TRBV12-3/TRBV12-4 many . TRBJ2-3
CASSPLSPSEAFF TGTGCCAGCTCACCACTTAGCCCAAGTGAAGCTTTCTTT TRBV18 . . TRBJ1-1
CASSLGGQGDTEAFF TGCGCCAGCAGCTTGGGTGGACAGGGGGACACTGAAGCTTTCTTT TRBV5-1 few TRBD1 TRBJ1-1
CSVRLGYEQYF TGCAGCGTCCGGCTAGGCTACGAGCAGTACTTC TRBV29-1 once . TRBJ2-7
CASSPRTGSPYNEQFF TGCGCCAGCAGCCCCCGGACAGGGAGCCCCTACAATGAGCAGTTCTTC TRBV23-1 many TRBD1 TRBJ2-1
CASPKGGTDTQYF TGCGCCAGCCCCAAGGGAGGCACAGATACGCAGTATTTT TRBV23-1 many . TRBJ2-3
CSASTQLAGGLLQETQYF TGCAGTGCCTCCACGCAACTAGCGGGAGGGCTATTACAAGAGACCCAGTACTTC TRBV20-1 many TRBD2 TRBJ2-5
CASSRSRTGELFF TGTGCCAGCAGTAGAAGTCGGACCGGGGAGCTGTTTTTT TRBV12-3/TRBV12-4 many . TRBJ2-2
CAKRGLAGSYNEQFF TGTGCCAAGAGGGGGCTAGCGGGCTCCTACAATGAGCAGTTCTTC TRBV28 . . TRBJ2-1
CASSLIIDTGELFF TGTGCCAGCAGCTTAATTATTGACACCGGGGAGCTGTTTTTT TRBV11-2 many . TRBJ2-2